This T cell receptor beta chain was documented in a study of CD8+ T cells in alopecia areata. As for the study in general: The percentage of affected scalp area served as the score of severity for treated patients. Study-wide findings and caveats: It was observed that many expanded lesional clones persisted in scalp and blood during tofacitinib.

Sample treatment: oral pan-JAK inhibitor, 5-10 mg twice daily. Sorted out of PBMCs were CD4+ T cells and CD8+ T cells. RNA, once extracted, was reverse transcribed into cDNA for use as the sequencing template. Profiled with immunoSEQ multiplex PCR; TCRdb holds only in-frame clones, not every one. The sample includes 190,000 or so clones, around 60% of them seen just once. Worth noting for this clone: Its antigen is still unknown.

Germline V CDR1 and CDR2: SGHKS, YYEKEE (reference sequence). The CDR3 is made up of 13 amino acids. V lost 0 bases and J lost 4, with 8 bases in between. This TCR was recovered from a human donor with alopecia areata. The input for sequencing was CD8+ T cells sorted from blood, taken at week 24, from a patient treated with tofacitinib. The chain is built from TRBV5-5 and TRBJ2-7; D is unclear. Written as DNA, the CDR3 is TGTGCCAGCAGCTTGGGTCTTGGTTACGAGCAGTACTTC. Translated, it gives CASSLGLGYEQYF.